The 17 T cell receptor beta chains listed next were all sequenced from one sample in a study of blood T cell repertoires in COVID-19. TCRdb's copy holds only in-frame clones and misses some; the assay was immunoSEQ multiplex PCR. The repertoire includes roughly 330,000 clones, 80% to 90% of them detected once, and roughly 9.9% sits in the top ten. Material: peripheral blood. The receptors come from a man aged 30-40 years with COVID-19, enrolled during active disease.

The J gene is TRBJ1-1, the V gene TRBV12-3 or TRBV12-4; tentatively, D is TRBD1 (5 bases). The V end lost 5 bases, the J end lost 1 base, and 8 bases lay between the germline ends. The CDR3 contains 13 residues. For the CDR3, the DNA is TGTGCCAGCAGTCAAGGGGCGAACACTGAAGCTTTCTTT. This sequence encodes CASSQGANTEAFF.

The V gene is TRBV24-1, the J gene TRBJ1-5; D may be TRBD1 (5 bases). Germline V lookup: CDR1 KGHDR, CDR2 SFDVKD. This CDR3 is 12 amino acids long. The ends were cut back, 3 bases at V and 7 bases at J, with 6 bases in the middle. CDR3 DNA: TGTGCCACCAGTGATCAGGGACAGCCCCAGCATTTT. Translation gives CATSDQGQPQHF.

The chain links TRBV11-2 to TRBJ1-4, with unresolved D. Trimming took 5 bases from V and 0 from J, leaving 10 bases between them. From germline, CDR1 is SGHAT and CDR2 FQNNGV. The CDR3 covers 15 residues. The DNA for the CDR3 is TGTGCCAGCAGCCCAGCGGGAGCAACTAATGAAAAACTGTTTTTT. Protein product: CASSPAGATNEKLFF.

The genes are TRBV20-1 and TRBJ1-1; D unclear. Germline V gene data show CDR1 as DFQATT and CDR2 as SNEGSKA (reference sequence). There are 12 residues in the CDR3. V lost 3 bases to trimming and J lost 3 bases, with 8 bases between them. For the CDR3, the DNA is TGCAGTGCTAGTCGTGGAGACACTGAAGCTTTCTTT. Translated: CSASRGDTEAFF.

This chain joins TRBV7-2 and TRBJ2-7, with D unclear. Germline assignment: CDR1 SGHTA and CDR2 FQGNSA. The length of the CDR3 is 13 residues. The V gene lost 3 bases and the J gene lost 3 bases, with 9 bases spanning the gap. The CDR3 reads CASSLLALYEQYF. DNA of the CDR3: TGTGCCAGCAGCTTGTTGGCCCTCTACGAGCAGTACTTC.

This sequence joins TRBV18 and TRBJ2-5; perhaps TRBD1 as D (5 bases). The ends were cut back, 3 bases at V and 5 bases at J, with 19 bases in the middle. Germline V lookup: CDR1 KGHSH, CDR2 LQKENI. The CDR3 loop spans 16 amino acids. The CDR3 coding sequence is TGTGCCAGCTCACCCCGCGTTTCAGGGCCGGACGAGACCCAGTACTTC. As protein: CASSPRVSGPDETQYF. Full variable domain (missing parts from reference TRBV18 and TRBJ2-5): NAGVMQNPRHLVRRRGQEARLRCSPMKGHSHVYWYRQLPEEGLKFMVYLQKENIIDESGMPKERFSAEFPKEGPSILRIQQVVRGDSAAYFCASSPRVSGPDETQYFGPGTRLLVL.

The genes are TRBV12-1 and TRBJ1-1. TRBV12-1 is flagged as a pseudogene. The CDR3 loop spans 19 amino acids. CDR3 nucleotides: TGTGCCAGCAGCTTTGTCCGGCGGGGGGGGAGGTATATGAACACTGAAGCTTTCTTT. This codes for CASSFVRRGGRYMNTEAFF.

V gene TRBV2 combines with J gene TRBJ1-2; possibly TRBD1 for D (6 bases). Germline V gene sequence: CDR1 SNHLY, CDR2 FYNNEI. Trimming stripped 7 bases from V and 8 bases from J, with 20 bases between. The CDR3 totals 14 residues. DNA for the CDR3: TGTGCCAGCATCCCGGGTCAGACAGGCTTCGGCTACACCTTC. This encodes CASIPGQTGFGYTF.

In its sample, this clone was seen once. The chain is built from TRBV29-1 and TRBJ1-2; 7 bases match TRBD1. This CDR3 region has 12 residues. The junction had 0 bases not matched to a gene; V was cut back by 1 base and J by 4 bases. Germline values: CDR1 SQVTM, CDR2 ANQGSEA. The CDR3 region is CSVEGQGYGYTF. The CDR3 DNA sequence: TGCAGCGTTGAAGGACAGGGCTATGGCTACACCTTC.

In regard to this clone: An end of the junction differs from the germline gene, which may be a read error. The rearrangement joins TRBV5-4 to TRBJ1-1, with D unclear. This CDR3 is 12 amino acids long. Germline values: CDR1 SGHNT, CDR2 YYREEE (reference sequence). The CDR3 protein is CASRRVPGRSVF. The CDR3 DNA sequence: TGTGCCAGCAGGAGAGTCCCGGGTCGAAGCGTCTTT.

This chain's CDR3 is CASSPGLSYEQYF. The CDR3, as DNA: TGTGCCAGCAGCCCTGGACTTTCCTACGAGCAGTACTTC. The chain combines TRBV7-3 with TRBJ2-7; D possibly corresponds to TRBD2 (5 bases). The CDR3 is made up of 13 amino acids. CDR1 and CDR2 (germline): SGHTA, FQGTGA. Trimming took 5 bases from V and 1 from J, leaving 9 bases between them.

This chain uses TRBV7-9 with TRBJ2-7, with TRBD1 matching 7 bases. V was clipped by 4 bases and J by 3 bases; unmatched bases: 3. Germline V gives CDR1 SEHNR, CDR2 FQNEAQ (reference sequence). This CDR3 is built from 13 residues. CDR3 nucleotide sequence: TGTGCCAGCAGCTCTGACAGGGTCTACGAGCAGTACTTC. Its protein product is CASSSDRVYEQYF.

The CDR3 is CASSQDPATNEQYF. CDR3 sequence (DNA): TGCGCCAGCAGCCAAGATCCTGCGACTAACGAGCAGTACTTC. The rearrangement uses TRBV4-1 and TRBJ2-7, with D maybe TRBD2 (5 bases). This CDR3 spans 14 amino acids. Trimming shortened V by 0 bases and J by 5 bases, and 11 bases separated the two germline ends. Germline CDR1 MGHRA, CDR2 YSYEKL.

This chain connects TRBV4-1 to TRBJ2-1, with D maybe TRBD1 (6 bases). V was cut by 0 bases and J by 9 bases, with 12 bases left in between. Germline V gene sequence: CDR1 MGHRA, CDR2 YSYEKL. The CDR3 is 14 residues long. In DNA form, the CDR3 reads TGCGCCAGCAGCCAAGACTCAGGGGAAAGTGAGCAGTTCTTC. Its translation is CASSQDSGESEQFF.

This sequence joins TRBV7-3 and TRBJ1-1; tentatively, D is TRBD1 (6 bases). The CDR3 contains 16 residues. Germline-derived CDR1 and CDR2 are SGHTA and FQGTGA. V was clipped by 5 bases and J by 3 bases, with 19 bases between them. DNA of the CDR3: TGTGCCAGCAGCCCCCGACAGGTAGCAGGGTACACTGAAGCTTTCTTT. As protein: CASSPRQVAGYTEAFF.

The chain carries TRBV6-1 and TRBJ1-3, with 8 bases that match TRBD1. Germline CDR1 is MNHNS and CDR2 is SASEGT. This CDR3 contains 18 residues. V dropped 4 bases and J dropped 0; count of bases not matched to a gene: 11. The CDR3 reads CASSAPQGQGPSGNTIYF. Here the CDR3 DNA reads TGTGCCAGCAGTGCCCCCCAAGGACAGGGACCCTCTGGAAACACCATATATTTT.

The CDR3 sequence: CASSIGTVETQYF. The CDR3 DNA reads as TGTGCCAGCAGCATCGGGACAGTAGAGACCCAGTACTTC. The rearrangement uses TRBV7-2 and TRBJ2-5, with TRBD1 identical over 7 bases. J was trimmed by 4 bases and V by 5 bases; bases with no gene match: 4. The CDR3 length is 13 residues. Germline CDR1 reads SGHTA; CDR2 reads FQGNSA.